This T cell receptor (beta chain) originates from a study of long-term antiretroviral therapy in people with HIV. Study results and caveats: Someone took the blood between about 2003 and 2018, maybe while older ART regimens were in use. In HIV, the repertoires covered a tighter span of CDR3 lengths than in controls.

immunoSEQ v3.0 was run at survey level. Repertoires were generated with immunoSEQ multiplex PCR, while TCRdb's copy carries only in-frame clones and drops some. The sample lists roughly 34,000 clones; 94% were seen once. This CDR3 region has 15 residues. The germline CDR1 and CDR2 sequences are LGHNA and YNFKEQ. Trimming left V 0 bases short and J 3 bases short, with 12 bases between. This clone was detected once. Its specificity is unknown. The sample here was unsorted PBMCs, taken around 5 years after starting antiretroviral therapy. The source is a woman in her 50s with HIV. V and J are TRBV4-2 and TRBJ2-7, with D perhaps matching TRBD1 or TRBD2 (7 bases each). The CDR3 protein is CASSQDPGGGYEQYF. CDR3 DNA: TGTGCCAGCAGCCAAGACCCAGGGGGGGGCTACGAGCAGTACTTC.